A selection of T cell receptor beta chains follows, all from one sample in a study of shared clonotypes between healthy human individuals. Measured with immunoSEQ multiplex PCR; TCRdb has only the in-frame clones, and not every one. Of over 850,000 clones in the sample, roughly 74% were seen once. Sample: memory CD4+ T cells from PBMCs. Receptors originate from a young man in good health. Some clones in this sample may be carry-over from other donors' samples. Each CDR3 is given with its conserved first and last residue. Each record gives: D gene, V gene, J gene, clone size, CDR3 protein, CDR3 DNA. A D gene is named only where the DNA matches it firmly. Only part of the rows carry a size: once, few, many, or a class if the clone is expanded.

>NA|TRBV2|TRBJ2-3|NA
CASGRQLRTDTQYF
TGTGCCAGCGGGCGGCAGCTTCGCACAGATACGCAGTATTTT
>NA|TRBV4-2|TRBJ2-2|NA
CASSQGTGLAGELFF
TGTGCCAGCAGCCAAGGTACGGGACTTGCCGGGGAGCTGTTTTTT
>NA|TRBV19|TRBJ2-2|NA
CASSIRKTNTGELFF
TGTGCCAGTAGTATACGGAAAACGAACACCGGGGAGCTGTTTTTT
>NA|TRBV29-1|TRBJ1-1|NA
CGGESPMNTEAFF
TGCGGGGGGGAGTCACCCATGAACACTGAAGCTTTCTTT
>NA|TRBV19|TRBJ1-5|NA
CASSATRGTGQPQHF
TGTGCCAGTAGTGCTACCCGGGGGACGGGGCAGCCCCAGCATTTT
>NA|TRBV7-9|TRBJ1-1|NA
CASSVQNTEAFF
TGTGCCAGCAGCGTACAGAACACTGAAGCTTTCTTT
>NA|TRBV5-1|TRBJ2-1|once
CASSLDPARSTPGEQFF
TGCGCCAGCAGCTTGGACCCAGCGAGATCTACCCCTGGTGAGCAGTTCTTC
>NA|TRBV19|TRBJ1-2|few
CASSLDDRGYTF
TGTGCCAGTAGTCTGGACGACCGGGGCTACACCTTC
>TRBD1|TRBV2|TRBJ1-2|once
CASVGQGFYGYTF
TGTGCCAGCGTGGGACAGGGATTCTATGGCTACACCTTC
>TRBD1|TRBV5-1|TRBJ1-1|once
CASSPLGRGSNTEAFF
TGCGCCAGCAGCCCTTTGGGCAGGGGGTCGAACACTGAAGCTTTCTTT
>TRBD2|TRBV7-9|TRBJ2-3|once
CASSLSRESDTQYF
TGTGCCAGCAGCTTATCGCGGGAGTCAGATACGCAGTATTTT
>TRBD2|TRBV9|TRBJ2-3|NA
CASSVGLGTGDTQYF
TGTGCCAGCAGCGTGGGACTAGGCACTGGAGATACGCAGTATTTT
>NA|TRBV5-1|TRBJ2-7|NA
CASSLLPGVLGEQYF
TGCGCCAGCAGCTTGTTACCAGGAGTGTTAGGGGAGCAGTACTTC
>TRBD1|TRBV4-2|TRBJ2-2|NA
CASSRGDRGGTGELFF
TGTGCCAGCAGCCGGGGGGACAGGGGCGGCACCGGGGAGCTGTTTTTT
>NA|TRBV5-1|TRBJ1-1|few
CASNRGDLDTEAFF
TGCGCCAGCAACCGAGGGGACCTGGACACTGAAGCTTTCTTT
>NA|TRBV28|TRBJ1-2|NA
CASSRSENYGYTF
TGTGCCAGCAGTCGATCGGAAAACTATGGCTACACCTTC
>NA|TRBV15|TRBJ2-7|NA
CATSRDQLYEQYF
TGTGCCACCAGCAGAGATCAGTTATACGAGCAGTACTTC
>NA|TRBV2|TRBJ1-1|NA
CASTDGFTEAFF
TGTGCCAGCACGGACGGATTCACTGAGGCTTTCTTT
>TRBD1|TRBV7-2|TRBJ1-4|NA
CASSPYQTGDEKLFF
TGTGCCAGCAGCCCATACCAGACAGGGGATGAAAAACTGTTTTTT
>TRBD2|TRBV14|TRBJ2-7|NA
CASSLGLAGLSYEQYF
TGTGCCAGCAGCCTGGGACTAGCGGGCCTCTCCTACGAGCAGTACTTC
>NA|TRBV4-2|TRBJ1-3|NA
CASSQSYLQEGGRNTIYF
TGTGCCAGCAGCCAAAGTTATTTACAGGAGGGGGGGAGAAACACCATATATTTT
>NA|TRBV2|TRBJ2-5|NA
CASRPDPYQETQYF
TGTGCCAGCAGACCAGACCCGTACCAAGAGACCCAGTACTTC
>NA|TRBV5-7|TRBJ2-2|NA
CASSPLGHAPGELFF
TGTGCCAGCAGCCCATTGGGACACGCTCCCGGGGAGCTGTTTTTT
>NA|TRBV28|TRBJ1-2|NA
CASGRQTNGYTF
TGTGCCTCTGGGCGGCAAACTAATGGCTACACCTTC
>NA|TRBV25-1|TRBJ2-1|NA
CASRRGGGYEQFF
TGTGCCAGCCGCCGGGGAGGTGGATATGAGCAGTTCTTC
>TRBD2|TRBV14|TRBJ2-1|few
CASSQVSLAGGGEQFF
TGTGCCAGCAGCCAAGTCTCACTAGCGGGAGGTGGGGAGCAGTTCTTC
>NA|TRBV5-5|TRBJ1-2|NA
CASSPMLLHGYTF
TGTGCCAGCAGCCCCATGCTCCTCCATGGCTACACCTTC
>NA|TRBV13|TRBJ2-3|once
CASSPGATTDTQYF
TGTGCCAGCAGCCCCGGGGCAACCACAGATACGCAGTATTTT
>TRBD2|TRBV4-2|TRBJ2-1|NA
CASSYGGGSSYNEQFF
TGTGCCAGCAGCTACGGAGGCGGGAGCTCCTACAATGAGCAGTTCTTC
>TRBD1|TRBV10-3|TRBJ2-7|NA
CAIRSGQGYEQYF
TGTGCCATCAGATCGGGACAGGGATACGAGCAGTACTTC
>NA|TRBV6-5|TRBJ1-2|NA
CASSSRRQSYGYTF
TGTGCCAGCAGTTCCAGGCGACAGAGCTATGGCTACACCTTC
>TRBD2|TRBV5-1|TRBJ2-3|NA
CASSGGTSGGTDTQYF
TGCGCCAGCAGCGGAGGGACTAGCGGGGGCACAGATACGCAGTATTTT
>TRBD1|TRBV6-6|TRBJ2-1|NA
CASTMTGGNNEQFF
TGTGCCAGCACTATGACAGGGGGCAACAATGAGCAGTTCTTC
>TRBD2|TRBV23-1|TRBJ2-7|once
CASSHPGRKLRCEQYF
TGCGCCAGCAGTCACCCCGGGAGGAAACTACGTTGCGAGCAGTACTTC
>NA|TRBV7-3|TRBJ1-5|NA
CASSLDRGQPQHF
TGTGCCAGCAGCTTGGACCGGGGACAGCCCCAGCATTTT
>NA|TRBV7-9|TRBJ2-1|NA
CAGDENSPFSVNEQFF
TGTGCCGGGGACGAGAACAGTCCCTTCTCAGTCAATGAGCAGTTCTTC
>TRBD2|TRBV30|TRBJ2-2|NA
CAWSRLAGYTGELFF
TGTGCCTGGAGTCGACTAGCGGGGTACACCGGGGAGCTGTTTTTT
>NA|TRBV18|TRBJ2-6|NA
CASSPLGGSVSGANVLTF
TGTGCCAGCTCACCACTAGGGGGATCGGTCTCTGGGGCCAACGTCCTGACTTTC
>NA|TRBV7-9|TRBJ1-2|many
CASSSGDWYGYTF
TGTGCCAGCAGCTCAGGAGACTGGTATGGCTACACCTTC
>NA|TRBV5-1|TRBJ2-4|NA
CASSLEAGSDIQYF
TGCGCCAGCAGCTTGGAGGCGGGGTCGGACATTCAGTACTTC
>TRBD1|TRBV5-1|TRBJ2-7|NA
CASSLRDRGGYEQYF
TGCGCCAGCAGCTTGAGGGACAGGGGAGGGTACGAGCAGTACTTC
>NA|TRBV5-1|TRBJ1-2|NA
CASSLDEMNGYTF
TGCGCCAGCAGCTTGGATGAGATGAATGGCTACACCTTC
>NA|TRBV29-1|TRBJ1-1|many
CSARPGWGMNTEAFF
TGCAGCGCTCGACCAGGCTGGGGGATGAACACTGAAGCTTTCTTT
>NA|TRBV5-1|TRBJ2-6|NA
CASSLERPGANVLTF
TGCGCCAGCAGCTTGGAACGTCCTGGGGCCAACGTCCTGACTTTC